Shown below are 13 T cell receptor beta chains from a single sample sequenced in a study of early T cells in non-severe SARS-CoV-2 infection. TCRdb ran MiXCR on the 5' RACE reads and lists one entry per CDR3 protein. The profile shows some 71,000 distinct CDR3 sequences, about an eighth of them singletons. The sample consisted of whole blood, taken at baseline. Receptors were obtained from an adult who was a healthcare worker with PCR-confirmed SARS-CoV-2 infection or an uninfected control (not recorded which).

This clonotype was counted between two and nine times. DNA for the CDR3: TGTGCCAGCAGCTTAGGGGGGGCAGGAAGGGCCTACGAGCAGTACTTC. Residues: CASSLGGAGRAYEQYF. The chain couples TRBV7-9 to TRBJ2-7, with D perhaps assigned TRBD1 or TRBD2 (6 bases each). V lost 1 base and J lost 2, with 15 bases in between. Germline V gene sequence: CDR1 SEHNR, CDR2 FQNEAQ (reference sequence). This CDR3 comprises 16 residues.

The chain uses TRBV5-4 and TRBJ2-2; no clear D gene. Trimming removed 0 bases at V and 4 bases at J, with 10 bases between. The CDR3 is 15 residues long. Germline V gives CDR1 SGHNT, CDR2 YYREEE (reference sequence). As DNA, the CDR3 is TGTGCCAGCAGCTTGGGGACGGCCAGCACCGGGGAGCTGTTTTTT. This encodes CASSLGTASTGELFF. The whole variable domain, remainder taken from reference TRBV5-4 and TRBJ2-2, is ETGVTQSPTHLIKTRGQQVTLRCSSQSGHNTVSWYQQALGQGPQFIFQYYREEENGRGNFPPRFSGLQFPNYSSELNVNALELDDSALYLCASSLGTASTGELFFGEGSRLTVL.

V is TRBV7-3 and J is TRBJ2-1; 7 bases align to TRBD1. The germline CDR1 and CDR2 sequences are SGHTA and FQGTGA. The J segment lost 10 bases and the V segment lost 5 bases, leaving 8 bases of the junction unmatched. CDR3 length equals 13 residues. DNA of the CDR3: TGTGCCAGCAGCCTGTACAGGGGTGAAGAGCAGTTCTTC. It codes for CASSLYRGEEQFF.

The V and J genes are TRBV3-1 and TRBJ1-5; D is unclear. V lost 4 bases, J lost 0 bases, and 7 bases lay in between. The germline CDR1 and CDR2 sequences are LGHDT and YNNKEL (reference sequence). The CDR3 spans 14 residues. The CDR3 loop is CASSPLSSNQPQHF. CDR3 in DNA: TGTGCCAGCAGCCCCCTGAGTAGCAATCAGCCCCAGCATTTT.

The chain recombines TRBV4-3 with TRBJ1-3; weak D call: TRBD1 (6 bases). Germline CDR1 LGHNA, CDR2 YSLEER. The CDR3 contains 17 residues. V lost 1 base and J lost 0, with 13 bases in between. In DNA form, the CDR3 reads TGCGCCAGCAGCCAAGTTTTGGGGGCCGACTCTGGAAACACCATATATTTT. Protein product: CASSQVLGADSGNTIYF.

CDR3 loop: CAGRAMGALHF. The CDR3 nucleotides read TGTGCTGGCAGGGCGATGGGGGCCCTCCACTTT. This chain connects TRBV7-2 to TRBJ1-6; tentatively, D is TRBD1 (5 bases). The CDR3 loop spans 11 amino acids. The germline CDR1 and CDR2 sequences are SGHTA and FQGNSA.

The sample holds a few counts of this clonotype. The chain's CDR3 is CSVAFVGTGYTEAFF. Here the CDR3 DNA reads TGCAGCGTTGCCTTTGTCGGGACCGGGTACACTGAAGCTTTCTTT. The rearrangement uses TRBV29-1 and TRBJ1-1, with D possibly TRBD1 on 5 matching bases. Germline lookup yields CDR1 SQVTM and CDR2 ANQGSEA. The germline V and J ends were trimmed by 4 bases and 3 bases, with 18 bases remaining between them. This CDR3 spans 15 amino acids.

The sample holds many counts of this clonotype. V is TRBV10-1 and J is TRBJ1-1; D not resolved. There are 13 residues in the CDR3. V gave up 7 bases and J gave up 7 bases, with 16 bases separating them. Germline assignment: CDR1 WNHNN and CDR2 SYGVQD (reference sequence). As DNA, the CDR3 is TGCGCCAGCACCGGACCCGGCCTGGGTGAAGCTTTCTTT. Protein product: CASTGPGLGEAFF.

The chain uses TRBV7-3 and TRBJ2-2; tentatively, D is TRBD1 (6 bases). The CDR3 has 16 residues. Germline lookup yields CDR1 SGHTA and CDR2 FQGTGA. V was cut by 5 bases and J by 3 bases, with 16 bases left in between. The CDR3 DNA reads TGTGCCAGCAGCCCGAGGGGGTTCGGGGACACCGGGGAGCTGTTTTTT. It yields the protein CASSPRGFGDTGELFF.

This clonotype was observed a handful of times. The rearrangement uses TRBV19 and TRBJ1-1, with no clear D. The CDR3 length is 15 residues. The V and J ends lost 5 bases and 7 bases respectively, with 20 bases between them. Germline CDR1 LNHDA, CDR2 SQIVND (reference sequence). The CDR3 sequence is CASSQNTVLFGEAFF. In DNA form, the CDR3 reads TGTGCCAGTAGTCAAAACACTGTTCTCTTCGGTGAAGCTTTCTTT.

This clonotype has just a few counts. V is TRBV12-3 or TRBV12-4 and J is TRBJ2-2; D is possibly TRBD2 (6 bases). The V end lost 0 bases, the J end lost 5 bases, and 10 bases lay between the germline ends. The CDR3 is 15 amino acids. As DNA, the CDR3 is TGTGCCAGCAGTTTAGCGGAGGGAGCGACCGGGGAGCTGTTTTTT. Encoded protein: CASSLAEGATGELFF.

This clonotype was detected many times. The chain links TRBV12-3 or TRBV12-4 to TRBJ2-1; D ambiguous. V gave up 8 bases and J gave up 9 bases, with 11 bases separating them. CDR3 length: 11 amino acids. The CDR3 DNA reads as TGTGCCAGCGCCTCGTCGGGTGAGCAGTTCTTC. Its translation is CASASSGEQFF.

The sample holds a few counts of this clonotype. The DNA for the CDR3 is TGTGCCAGCAGCGTCGACGGTAGCAATCAGCCCCAGCATTTT. Translation: CASSVDGSNQPQHF. The chain couples TRBV7-8 to TRBJ1-5; D not certain. The CDR3 is 14 amino acids. Between the trimmed V and J ends, which lost 5 bases and 0 bases, there was a span of 8 bases. Looked up from germline, CDR1 is SGHVS and CDR2 is FQNEAQ. The full variable domain, its missing parts supplied by reference TRBV7-8 and TRBJ1-5, is GAGVSQSPRYKVAKRGQDVALRCDPISGHVSLFWYQQALGQGPEFLTYFQNEAQLDKSGLPSDRFFAERPEGSVSTLKIQRTQQEDSAVYLCASSVDGSNQPQHFGDGTRLSIL.